This T cell receptor beta chain was sequenced for a study of CD8 T cells in Susac syndrome. When the RNA was reverse transcribed, random hexamers were used with an input of 0.5 to 1 ug. Amplification of TCR beta CDR3 was carried out by immunoSEQ multiplex PCR, which covered 54 Vbeta and 13 Jbeta segments. Each CDR3 protein is one row after TCRdb ran MiXCR on the immunoSEQ multiplex PCR reads. The table records 200,000 or so distinct CDR3 sequences, 95% of them present only once. V was trimmed by 5 bases and J by 12 bases, leaving 23 bases between them. This CDR3 has 14 amino acids. TCR beta from blood CD8+ and CD4+ T cells was sequenced. The multiple sclerosis control group consisted of treatment-naive patients whose relapsing-remitting disease, which was either stable or active, fulfilled revised McDonald criteria. TEMRA cells were enriched by FACS, and CD4+ and CD8+ T cells were negatively isolated.

The clonotype originates from a human donor with multiple sclerosis. This rearrangement joins TRBV12-3 or TRBV12-4 to TRBJ2-7; D possibly corresponds to TRBD1 (5 bases). The sequenced sample was CD4+ T cells from PBMCs. The CDR3 here is CASSPMAGGQVRYF. CDR3 nucleotide sequence: TGTGCCAGCAGTCCGATGGCAGGCGGACAAGTTCGGTACTTC.